This TCR beta chain was found in a study of long-term antiretroviral therapy in people with HIV. About the study: Sampling started about a decade before the 2015 immediate-ART recommendation.

Concerning this clone itself: The target antigen is unknown.

Notes on the study in general: Repertoires with HIV possessed tighter CDR3 length spans than those of controls.

The run of the v3.0 immunoSEQ assay was at survey level. Profiled with immunoSEQ multiplex PCR; TCRdb holds only in-frame clones, not every one. Here the sample spans 4,500 or so clones, 70% to 90% being singletons. CDR3 length equals 17 residues. CDR1 is WSHSY and CDR2 is SAAADI in the germline V gene. Trimming left V 7 bases short and J 2 bases short, with 22 bases between. The clonotype originates from a woman in her 50s with HIV. Sample: unsorted PBMCs, taken 1.3 years after starting antiretroviral therapy. This chain links TRBV10-2 with TRBJ2-3; D might be TRBD1 (5 bases). DNA of the CDR3: TGCGCCAGCATGATAACGCCCGGCGGACACTACACAGATACGCAGTATTTT. Protein sequence: CASMITPGGHYTDTQYF.